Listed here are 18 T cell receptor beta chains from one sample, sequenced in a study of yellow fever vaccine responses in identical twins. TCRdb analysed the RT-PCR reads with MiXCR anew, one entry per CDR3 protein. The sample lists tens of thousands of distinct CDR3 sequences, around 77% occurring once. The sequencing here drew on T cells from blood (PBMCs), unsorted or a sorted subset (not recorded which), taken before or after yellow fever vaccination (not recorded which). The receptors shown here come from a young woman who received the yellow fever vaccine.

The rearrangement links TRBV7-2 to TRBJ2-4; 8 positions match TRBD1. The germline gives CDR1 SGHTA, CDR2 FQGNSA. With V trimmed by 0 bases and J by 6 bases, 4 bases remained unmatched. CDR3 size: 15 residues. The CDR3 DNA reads TGTGCCAGCAGCTTAGCCCAGGGGGCGGGAAACATTCAGTACTTC. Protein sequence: CASSLAQGAGNIQYF.

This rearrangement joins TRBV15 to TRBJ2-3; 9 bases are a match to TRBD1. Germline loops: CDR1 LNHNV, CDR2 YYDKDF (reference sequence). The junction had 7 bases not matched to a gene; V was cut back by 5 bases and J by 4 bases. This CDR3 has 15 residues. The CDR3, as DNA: TGTGCCACCAGCGCTCGGGACAGGGTGCCAGATACGCAGTATTTT. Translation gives CATSARDRVPDTQYF.

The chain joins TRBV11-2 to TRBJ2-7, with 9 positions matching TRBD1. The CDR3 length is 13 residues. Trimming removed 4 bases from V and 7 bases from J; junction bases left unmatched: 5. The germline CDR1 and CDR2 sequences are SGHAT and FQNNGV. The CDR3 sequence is CASSSSGTGEQYF. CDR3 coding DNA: TGTGCCAGCAGCTCCTCTGGGACAGGGGAGCAGTACTTC.

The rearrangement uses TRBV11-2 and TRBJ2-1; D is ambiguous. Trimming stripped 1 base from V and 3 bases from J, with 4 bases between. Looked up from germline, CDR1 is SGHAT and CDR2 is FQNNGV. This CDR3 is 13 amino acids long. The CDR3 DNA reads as TGTGCCAGCAGCTTAGTCCTCTACAATGAGCAGTTCTTC. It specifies CASSLVLYNEQFF.

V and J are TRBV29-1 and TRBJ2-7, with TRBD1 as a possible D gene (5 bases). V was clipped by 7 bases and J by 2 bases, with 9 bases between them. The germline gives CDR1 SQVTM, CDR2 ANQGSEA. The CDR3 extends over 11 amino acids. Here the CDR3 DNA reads TGCAGCGCACGACAGACCTACGAGCAGTACTTC. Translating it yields CSARQTYEQYF.

The CDR3 region has the DNA TGTGCCAGCAGCCCGCGACTAGCGGTAACAGATACGCAGTATTTT. Amino acid sequence: CASSPRLAVTDTQYF. The V gene is TRBV14, the J gene TRBJ2-3; the match to TRBD2 covers 9 bases. Germline V gene data show CDR1 as SGHDN and CDR2 as FVKESK. The CDR3 sequence is 15 residues long. J was trimmed by 3 bases and V by 4 bases; bases with no gene match: 5. Together with reference TRBV14 and TRBJ2-3, the CDR3 gives the full variable domain: EAGVTQFPSHSVIEKGQTVTLRCDPISGHDNLYWYRRVMGKEIKFLLHFVKESKQDESGMPNNRFLAERTGGTYSTLKVQPAELEDSGVYFCASSPRLAVTDTQYFGPGTRLTVL.

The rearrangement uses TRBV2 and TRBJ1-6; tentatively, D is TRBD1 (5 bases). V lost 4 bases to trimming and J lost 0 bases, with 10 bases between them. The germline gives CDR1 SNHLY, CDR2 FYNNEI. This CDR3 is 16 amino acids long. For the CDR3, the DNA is TGTGCCAGCAGTGGAGCAGGGAGCTCCTATAATTCACCCCTCCACTTT. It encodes CASSGAGSSYNSPLHF.

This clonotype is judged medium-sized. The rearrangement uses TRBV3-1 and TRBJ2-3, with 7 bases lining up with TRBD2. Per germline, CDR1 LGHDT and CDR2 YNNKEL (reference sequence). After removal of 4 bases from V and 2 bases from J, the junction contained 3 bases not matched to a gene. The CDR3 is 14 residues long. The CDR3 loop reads CASSREGFTDTQYF. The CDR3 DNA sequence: TGTGCCAGCAGCCGGGAGGGCTTCACAGATACGCAGTATTTT.

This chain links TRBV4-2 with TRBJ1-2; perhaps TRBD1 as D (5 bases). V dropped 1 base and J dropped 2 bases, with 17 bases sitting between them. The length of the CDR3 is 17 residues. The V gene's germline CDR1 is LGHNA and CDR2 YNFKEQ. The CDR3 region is CASSQGPRVKTNYGYTF. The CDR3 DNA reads TGTGCCAGCAGCCAAGGGCCCAGGGTTAAAACGAACTATGGCTACACCTTC.

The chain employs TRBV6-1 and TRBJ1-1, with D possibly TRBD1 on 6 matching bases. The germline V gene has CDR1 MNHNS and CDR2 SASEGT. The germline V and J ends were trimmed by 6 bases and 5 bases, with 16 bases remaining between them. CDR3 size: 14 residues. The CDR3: CASREQGQGTEAFF. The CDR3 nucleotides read TGTGCCAGCAGAGAGCAGGGGCAAGGAACTGAAGCTTTCTTT.

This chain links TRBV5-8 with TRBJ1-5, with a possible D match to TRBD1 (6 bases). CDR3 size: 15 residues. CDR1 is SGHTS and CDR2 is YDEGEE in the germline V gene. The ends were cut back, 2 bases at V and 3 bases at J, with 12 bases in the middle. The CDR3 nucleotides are TGTGCCAGCAGCTTAGTCGGGACACTCAATCAGCCCCAGCATTTT. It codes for CASSLVGTLNQPQHF.

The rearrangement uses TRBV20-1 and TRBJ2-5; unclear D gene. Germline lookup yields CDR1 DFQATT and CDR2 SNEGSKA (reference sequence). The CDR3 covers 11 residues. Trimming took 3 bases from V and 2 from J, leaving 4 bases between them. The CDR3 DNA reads TGCAGTGCTAGTTTACAAGAGACCCAGTACTTC. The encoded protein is CSASLQETQYF.

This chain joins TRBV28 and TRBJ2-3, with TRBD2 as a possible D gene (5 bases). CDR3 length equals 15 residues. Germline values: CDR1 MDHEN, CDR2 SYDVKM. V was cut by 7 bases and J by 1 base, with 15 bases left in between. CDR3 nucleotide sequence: TGTGCCAGCACTCTGGGGAGTACGGGCACAGATACGCAGTATTTT. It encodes CASTLGSTGTDTQYF.

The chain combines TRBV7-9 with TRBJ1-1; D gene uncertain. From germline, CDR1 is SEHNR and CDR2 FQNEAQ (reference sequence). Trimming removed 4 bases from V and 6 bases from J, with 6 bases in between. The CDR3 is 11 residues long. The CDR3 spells CASSSPAEAFF. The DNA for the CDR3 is TGTGCCAGCAGCTCCCCCGCTGAAGCTTTCTTT.

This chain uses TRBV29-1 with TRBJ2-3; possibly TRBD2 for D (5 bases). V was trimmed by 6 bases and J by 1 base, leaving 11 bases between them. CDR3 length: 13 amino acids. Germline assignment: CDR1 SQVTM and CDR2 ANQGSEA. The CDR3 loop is CSVLAAGTDTQYF. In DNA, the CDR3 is TGCAGCGTACTCGCAGCGGGCACAGATACGCAGTATTTT.

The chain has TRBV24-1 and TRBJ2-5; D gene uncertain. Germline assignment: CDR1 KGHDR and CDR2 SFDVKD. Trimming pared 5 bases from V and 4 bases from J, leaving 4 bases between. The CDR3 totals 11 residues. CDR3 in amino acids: CATSASETQYF. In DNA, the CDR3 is TGTGCCACCAGTGCGTCAGAGACCCAGTACTTC.

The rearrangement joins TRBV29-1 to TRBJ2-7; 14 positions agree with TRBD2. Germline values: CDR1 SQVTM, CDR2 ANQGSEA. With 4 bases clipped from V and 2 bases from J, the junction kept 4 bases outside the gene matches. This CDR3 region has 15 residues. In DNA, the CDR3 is TGCAGCGTTGCCGGACTAGCGGGAGGTCCCTACGAGCAGTACTTC. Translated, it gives CSVAGLAGGPYEQYF.

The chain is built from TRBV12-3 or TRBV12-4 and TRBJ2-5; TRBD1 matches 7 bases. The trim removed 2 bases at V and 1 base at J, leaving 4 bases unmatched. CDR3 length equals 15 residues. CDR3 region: CASSLFSGGQETQYF. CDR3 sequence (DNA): TGTGCCAGCAGTTTATTTTCAGGGGGCCAAGAGACCCAGTACTTC.